One and the same sample provided the 30 T cell receptor beta chains below, sequenced in a study of blood T cell repertoires in COVID-19. The table came from immunoSEQ multiplex PCR; TCRdb's copy has only in-frame clones and leaves some out. This sample has a few hundred thousand clones, with around 82% found just once. Sample: PBMCs or T cells enriched from blood (not recorded which). The source is a woman between 40 and 50 years old with acute COVID-19.

This clone has only a few counts. The V call is TRBV16, the J call TRBJ1-2; TRBD1 aligns across 9 bases. Trimming cost V 2 bases and J 0 bases; bases outside gene matches: 4. This CDR3 comprises 16 residues. Germline CDR1 is KGHSY and CDR2 is FQNENV. The CDR3 reads CASSQGQGTTNYGYTF. The CDR3 nucleotides are TGTGCCAGCAGCCAAGGACAGGGGACCACTAACTATGGCTACACCTTC.

This chain connects TRBV4-1 to TRBJ2-2, with TRBD1 identical over 9 bases. Germline CDR1 reads MGHRA; CDR2 reads YSYEKL. The CDR3 has 16 residues. The J segment lost 7 bases and the V segment lost 2 bases, leaving 8 bases of the junction unmatched. The CDR3: CASSQQGTGSFGELFF. CDR3 nucleotides: TGCGCCAGCAGCCAACAGGGGACAGGGTCGTTCGGGGAGCTGTTTTTT.

The V call is TRBV19, the J call TRBJ2-7, with TRBD1 matching over 8 bases. CDR1 LNHDA and CDR2 SQIVND come from the germline V gene (reference sequence). J lost 0 bases, V lost 3 bases, and 4 bases had no gene match. CDR3 length: 15 residues. The CDR3 region is CASSMGQAHSYEQYF. CDR3 DNA: TGTGCCAGTAGTATGGGACAGGCGCACTCCTACGAGCAGTACTTC.

V gene TRBV7-2 combines with J gene TRBJ1-1, with a weak D call TRBD1 (6 bases). The CDR3 extends over 13 amino acids. V was cut by 5 bases and J by 4 bases, with 11 bases left in between. In germline, CDR1 is SGHTA, CDR2 FQGNSA. The CDR3 loop is CASSVRGGTEAFF. CDR3 nucleotide sequence: TGTGCCAGCAGCGTCAGGGGCGGCACTGAAGCTTTCTTT.

The CDR3 loop reads CASSSRGATNEKLFF. For the CDR3, the DNA is TGTGCCAGTAGTTCCAGGGGTGCGACTAATGAAAAACTGTTTTTT. The chain employs TRBV19 and TRBJ1-4, with TRBD1 as a possible D gene (6 bases). V was cut by 5 bases and J by 2 bases, with 12 bases left in between. The CDR3 contains 15 residues. The germline CDR1 and CDR2 sequences are LNHDA and SQIVND (reference sequence).

The chain has TRBV5-1 and TRBJ2-1; 7 bases agree with TRBD2. The V and J ends lost 4 bases and 9 bases, in that order; junction bases with no gene match: 16. The CDR3 covers 16 residues. Germline V gene data show CDR1 as SGHRS and CDR2 as YFSETQ. This CDR3 is CASSRGTRTSFGEQFF. CDR3 DNA: TGCGCCAGCAGCCGCGGGACGCGGACTAGTTTCGGTGAGCAGTTCTTC.

This chain uses TRBV5-1 with TRBJ2-5; D might be TRBD1 (5 bases). Germline-derived CDR1 and CDR2 are SGHRS and YFSETQ. This CDR3 is 14 amino acids long. Trimming cost V 1 base and J 5 bases, with 12 bases left between them. The CDR3, as DNA: TGCGCCAGCAGCTTGAAACAGGCACCGGAGACCCAGTACTTC. It encodes CASSLKQAPETQYF.

This chain connects TRBV7-9 to TRBJ1-4; D might be TRBD1 (6 bases). CDR1 and CDR2 (germline): SEHNR, FQNEAQ (reference sequence). V gave up 0 bases and J gave up 0 bases, with 11 bases separating them. The CDR3 is 17 amino acids. The CDR3 sequence is CASSLAQGLATNEKLFF. The CDR3 DNA reads as TGTGCCAGCAGCTTAGCGCAGGGGCTCGCAACTAATGAAAAACTGTTTTTT.

The chain is built from TRBV6-5 and TRBJ1-5; D might be TRBD1 (5 bases). The CDR3 runs 11 residues. V shed 10 bases and J shed 7 bases, with 11 bases lying between them. CDR1 and CDR2 from the germline V gene are MNHEY and SVGAGI. CDR3 DNA: TGTGCCATTGGGGCGGAGCAGCCCCAGCATTTT. As protein: CAIGAEQPQHF.

The chain couples TRBV15 to TRBJ1-1; unclear D gene. The V gene lost 0 bases and the J gene lost 1 base, with 9 bases spanning the gap. Germline values: CDR1 LNHNV, CDR2 YYDKDF (reference sequence). This CDR3 has 15 amino acids. Here the CDR3 DNA reads TGTGCCACCAGCAGAGATCAAGGCGGGAACACTGAAGCTTTCTTT. Translation gives CATSRDQGGNTEAFF.

CDR3 sequence: CASSIKFRGVQPQHF. CDR3 in DNA: TGTGCCAGTAGTATAAAGTTTCGGGGGGTTCAGCCCCAGCATTTT. V gene TRBV19 combines with J gene TRBJ1-5, with D perhaps matching TRBD1 (5 bases). The germline CDR1 and CDR2 sequences are LNHDA and SQIVND (reference sequence). The CDR3 spans 15 residues. V lost 2 bases to trimming and J lost 6 bases, with 14 bases between them. The full variable domain, completed using reference TRBV19 and TRBJ1-5, is DGGITQSPKYLFRKEGQNVTLSCEQNLNHDAMYWYRQDPGQGLRLIYYSQIVNDFQKGDIAEGYSVSREKKESFPLTVTSAQKNPTAFYLCASSIKFRGVQPQHFGDGTRLSIL.

The chain couples TRBV28 to TRBJ1-2; possible D gene TRBD1, 6 bases. This CDR3 has 12 amino acids. Trimming stripped 3 bases from V and 7 bases from J, with 9 bases between. Germline V gene sequence: CDR1 MDHEN, CDR2 SYDVKM. Here the CDR3 DNA reads TGTGCCAGCAGTTTTCGGGGGGCTGGCTACACCTTC. Residues: CASSFRGAGYTF.

J is TRBJ2-5 and V is TRBV5-1; weak D call: TRBD1 (6 bases). Germline-derived CDR1 and CDR2 are SGHRS and YFSETQ. V lost 4 bases, J lost 2 bases, and 12 bases lay in between. The CDR3 has 14 residues. CDR3 in DNA: TGCGCCAGCAGCCCCGGACAGACACAAGAGACCCAGTACTTC. Its translation is CASSPGQTQETQYF.

V and J are TRBV28 and TRBJ1-2; 7 bases map to TRBD1. CDR3 length: 13 amino acids. Germline V gene lookup returns CDR1 MDHEN and CDR2 SYDVKM. V dropped 11 bases and J dropped 6; count of bases not matched to a gene: 12. The CDR3: CAGEDRSFDGYTF. The CDR3 DNA sequence: TGTGCCGGAGAGGACAGGAGCTTCGATGGCTACACCTTC.

The V and J genes are TRBV28 and TRBJ1-2; D is uncertain. Per germline, CDR1 MDHEN and CDR2 SYDVKM. The CDR3 is 14 amino acids. Trimming left V 2 bases short and J 2 bases short, with 9 bases between. The CDR3 loop is CASSLVWANYGYTF. CDR3 in DNA: TGTGCCAGCAGTTTAGTCTGGGCCAACTATGGCTACACCTTC.

The rearrangement links TRBV4-2 to TRBJ1-1, with a tentative D call TRBD1 (5 bases). The germline V gene has CDR1 LGHNA and CDR2 YNFKEQ. CDR3 length equals 11 residues. The V and J ends lost 0 bases and 11 bases respectively, with 7 bases between them. CDR3 nucleotides: TGTGCCAGCAGCCAAGACGGGGGGGCTTTCTTT. Translating gives CASSQDGGAFF.

This chain connects TRBV10-1 to TRBJ2-5, with TRBD1 matching over 10 bases. CDR1 is WNHNN, CDR2 SYGVQD, per germline (reference sequence). The J segment lost 2 bases and the V segment lost 10 bases, leaving 7 bases of the junction unmatched. The CDR3 totals 14 residues. The CDR3 DNA follows: TGCGCCAACGACAGGGGGCTCCGACAAGAGACCCAGTACTTC. As protein: CANDRGLRQETQYF.

This clone was counted once. The rearrangement joins TRBV5-4 to TRBJ2-7; possibly TRBD1 for D (6 bases). V was cut by 10 bases and J by 0 bases, with 14 bases left in between. This CDR3 has 13 amino acids. Germline values: CDR1 SGHNT, CDR2 YYREEE (reference sequence). This CDR3 is CASQDRYSYEQYF. The CDR3 region has the DNA TGTGCCTCCCAGGACAGATACTCCTACGAGCAGTACTTC.

The chain recombines TRBV18 with TRBJ2-5; 8 nucleotides agree with TRBD2. Unmatched junction bases numbered 4, after V lost 0 bases and J lost 1 base. The CDR3 has 16 amino acids. Germline CDR1 and CDR2: KGHSH and LQKENI. The DNA of the CDR3 is TGTGCCAGCTCACCACCTAGCGGGACTATCCAAGAGACCCAGTACTTC. It yields the protein CASSPPSGTIQETQYF. The entire variable domain, with the rest obtained from reference TRBV18 and TRBJ2-5, is as follows: NAGVMQNPRHLVRRRGQEARLRCSPMKGHSHVYWYRQLPEEGLKFMVYLQKENIIDESGMPKERFSAEFPKEGPSILRIQQVVRGDSAAYFCASSPPSGTIQETQYFGPGTRLLVL.

This chain joins TRBV12-5 and TRBJ2-5, with 11 bases lining up with TRBD1. CDR3 size: 15 residues. Germline CDR1 is LGHNT and CDR2 is FRNRAP. V was pared by 6 bases and J by 4 bases, with 7 bases of the junction left unmatched. The DNA of the CDR3 is TGTGCTAGTGGAACCGGGACAGGGGGGTTAGAGACCCAGTACTTC. Translation gives CASGTGTGGLETQYF.

The chain combines TRBV7-3 with TRBJ1-6; TRBD1 might be the D (6 bases). The germline V gene encodes CDR1 SGHTA and CDR2 FQGTGA. This CDR3 has 14 amino acids. Trimming took off 5 bases at V and 10 bases at J, with 15 bases between the two ends. The CDR3 DNA follows: TGTGCCAGCAGCCAGGGGCGTGGGGTCTCACCCCTCCACTTT. It codes for CASSQGRGVSPLHF.

The rearrangement joins TRBV9 to TRBJ2-7; 7 bases align to TRBD1. CDR1 SGDLS and CDR2 YYNGEE come from the germline V gene. The junction had 8 bases not matched to a gene; V was cut back by 2 bases and J by 6 bases. The CDR3 loop spans 14 amino acids. The CDR3: CASSVTGENGEQYF. Here the CDR3 DNA reads TGTGCCAGCAGCGTTACAGGGGAGAACGGCGAGCAGTACTTC.

The CDR3 bases are TGTGCCAGCAGCTTAGGGCTCGGGAAGACGCAGTATTTT. Its protein product is CASSLGLGKTQYF. The chain is built from TRBV7-2 and TRBJ2-3, with D maybe TRBD2 (5 bases). CDR1 is SGHTA and CDR2 is FQGNSA in the germline V gene. The CDR3 is made up of 13 amino acids. V lost 1 base and J 9 bases, leaving 11 bases between the germline ends.

The gene calls are TRBV7-2 and TRBJ1-5; TRBD1 matches at 7 bases. The V and J ends lost 4 bases and 4 bases, in that order; junction bases with no gene match: 7. The germline V gene encodes CDR1 SGHTA and CDR2 FQGNSA. The CDR3 is 15 amino acids. For the CDR3, the DNA is TGTGCCAGCAGCTCGAGGACAGGTGCTAATCAGCCCCAGCATTTT. This codes for CASSSRTGANQPQHF.

The V and J genes are TRBV13 and TRBJ1-1; D not certain. CDR1 is PRHDT, CDR2 FYEKMQ, per germline (reference sequence). V dropped 1 base and J dropped 8 bases, with 8 bases sitting between them. This CDR3 has 12 amino acids. The CDR3 region has the DNA TGTGCCAGCAGCTTAGCCCGGAGGGAAGCTTTCTTT. Its translation: CASSLARREAFF.

There are a few counts of this clone. CDR3 amino acids: CASSQTRGTGGRGYTF. The CDR3 DNA reads TGTGCCAGCAGTCAGACTCGCGGGACAGGGGGACGGGGCTACACCTTC. V and J are TRBV6-2 or TRBV6-3 and TRBJ1-2; the match to TRBD1 covers 11 bases. The germline V gene encodes CDR1 MNHEY and CDR2 SVGEGT. J was trimmed by 8 bases and V by 5 bases; bases with no gene match: 13. The CDR3 runs 16 residues.

A note on this clone: Other DNA sequences of this sample code for an identical CDR3. The chain links TRBV11-2 to TRBJ1-4, with 8 bases identical to TRBD1. Germline V CDR1 and CDR2: SGHAT, FQNNGV. This CDR3 comprises 14 residues. Losses at the gene ends were 5 bases for V and 7 bases for J; bases not matched to a gene: 6. In DNA, the CDR3 is TGTGCCAGCAGCCTAGGGACAGGAGGTGAAAAACTGTTTTTT. It encodes CASSLGTGGEKLFF.

The V call is TRBV2, the J call TRBJ2-1; perhaps TRBD2 as D (6 bases). The CDR3 spans 13 residues. Germline V gene data show CDR1 as SNHLY and CDR2 as FYNNEI. V gave up 8 bases and J gave up 9 bases, with 17 bases separating them. DNA of the CDR3: TGTGCCAGCGGTCGGGGGTTCGAGGTTGAGCAGTTCTTC. As protein: CASGRGFEVEQFF.

A few counts support this clone. The rearrangement joins TRBV28 to TRBJ2-7; TRBD1 agrees at 9 bases. This CDR3 contains 15 residues. Germline-derived CDR1 and CDR2 are MDHEN and SYDVKM. Trimming took 3 bases from V and 0 from J; bases not matched to a gene: 3. The DNA of the CDR3 is TGTGCCAGCAGTTTGGGGACAGGGAACTCCTACGAGCAGTACTTC. This codes for CASSLGTGNSYEQYF.

The chain has TRBV28 and TRBJ1-2; D unresolved. The germline V and J ends were trimmed by 6 bases and 8 bases, with 10 bases remaining between them. CDR3 length: 11 residues. Germline V gene data show CDR1 as MDHEN and CDR2 as SYDVKM. This CDR3 reads CASSFDWGYTF. In DNA, the CDR3 is TGTGCCAGCAGCTTTGACTGGGGCTACACCTTC.